These 11 T cell receptor beta chains came from one sample sequenced in a study of blood T cells in healthy people across ages. The authors ran a second PCR of 7 to 11 cycles using a sample-barcoded 5' primer and a J-beta primer mix. TCRdb re-analysed the 5' RACE reads in MiXCR, keeping a single row per CDR3 protein. The sample contains over a million distinct CDR3 sequences, 40% to 45% of which appear only once. The specimen was blood. The receptors stem from a woman aged 18-30 years in good health.

This clonotype turned up a few times. The chain recombines TRBV3-1 with TRBJ2-2; D could derive from TRBD1 or TRBD2 (5 bases each). With 1 base removed from V and 5 bases from J, the gap between germline ends came to 11 bases. The germline CDR1 and CDR2 sequences are LGHDT and YNNKEL (reference sequence). The CDR3 totals 15 residues. Here the CDR3 reads CASSQVRERTGELFF. The DNA of the CDR3 is TGTGCCAGCAGCCAAGTCAGGGAGCGGACCGGGGAGCTGTTTTTT.

Points on this clonotype: One junction end does not reproduce the germline sequence, and a read error may be involved. The rearrangement links TRBV5-6 to TRBJ1-1, with 8 bases fitting TRBD1. Germline CDR1 is SGHDT and CDR2 is YYEEEE. The CDR3 has 13 amino acids. For the CDR3, the DNA is TGTGCCAGCGGCTTGGAGGACAGGGACAAAGCTTTCTTT. Protein product: CASGLEDRDKAFF.

This clonotype has more than one count but fewer than ten. This chain links TRBV7-3 with TRBJ1-2; D gene ambiguous. CDR3 length: 13 amino acids. Trimming stripped 8 bases from V and 8 bases from J, with 18 bases between. Germline CDR1 is SGHTA and CDR2 is FQGTGA. As DNA, the CDR3 is TGTGCCAGCTGGGTTTCTAGGATGTTCGGCTACACCTTC. Translated: CASWVSRMFGYTF.

This clonotype has only a few counts. This rearrangement joins TRBV5-1 to TRBJ2-1, with 8 nucleotides matching TRBD2. With 4 bases clipped from V and 6 bases from J, the junction kept 9 bases outside the gene matches. CDR3 length: 15 residues. CDR1 and CDR2 from the germline V gene are SGHRS and YFSETQ. DNA for the CDR3: TGCGCCAGCAGCCTTGAGCGGGAGTTGGGCAATGAGCAGTTCTTC. Amino acid sequence: CASSLERELGNEQFF.

This clonotype has a handful of counts. The V call is TRBV15, the J call TRBJ2-7, with unresolved D. CDR3 length: 15 amino acids. Trimming took off 4 bases at V and 4 bases at J, with 17 bases between the two ends. Germline-derived CDR1 and CDR2 are LNHNV and YYDKDF (reference sequence). CDR3 sequence: CATSTGPDDLYEQYF. The DNA for the CDR3 is TGTGCCACCAGCACCGGACCGGATGACCTATACGAGCAGTACTTC.

This clonotype was observed a handful of times. The J gene is TRBJ2-3, the V gene TRBV7-6, with 8 bases fitting TRBD2. Losses at the gene ends were 1 base for V and 4 bases for J; bases not matched to a gene: 10. CDR1 is SGHVS and CDR2 is FNYEAQ in the germline V gene. CDR3 size: 17 residues. The CDR3 nucleotides are TGTGCCAGCAGCTTAGTTTTAGCGGGGAGTGGGTCAGATACGCAGTATTTT. Its protein is CASSLVLAGSGSDTQYF. Full variable domain (outside the CDR3, taken from reference TRBV7-6 and TRBJ2-3): GAGVSQSPRYKVTKRGQDVALRCDPISGHVSLYWYRQALGQGPEFLTYFNYEAQQDKSGLPNDRFSAERPEGSISTLTIQRTEQRDSAMYRCASSLVLAGSGSDTQYFGPGTRLTVL.

The chain has TRBV20-1 and TRBJ2-2; perhaps TRBD2 as D (5 bases). Trimming stripped 5 bases from V and 4 bases from J, with 11 bases between. The CDR3 sequence is 13 residues long. Germline lookup yields CDR1 DFQATT and CDR2 SNEGSKA (reference sequence). The CDR3 loop is CSAGQRSTGELFF. Here the CDR3 DNA reads TGCAGTGCTGGCCAGCGGAGCACCGGGGAGCTGTTTTTT.

This chain connects TRBV6-6 to TRBJ2-3, with 8 bases lining up with TRBD2. Germline V gene lookup returns CDR1 MNHNY and CDR2 SVGAGI (reference sequence). J gave up 2 bases and V 6 bases, and 10 bases lay outside the gene matches. The length of the CDR3 is 16 residues. The CDR3 loop is CASRLIAGPLTDTQYF. The CDR3 DNA reads TGTGCCAGCAGGCTTATAGCGGGGCCTCTCACAGATACGCAGTATTTT.

In its sample, this clonotype was seen a few times. The J gene is TRBJ1-4, the V gene TRBV5-1; D not resolved. CDR1 is SGHRS, CDR2 YFSETQ, per germline. Trimming left V 1 base short and J 6 bases short, with 7 bases between. The CDR3 totals 13 residues. In nucleotides, the CDR3 is TGCGCCAGCAGCTTGATGACACATGAAAAACTGTTTTTT. It codes for CASSLMTHEKLFF.

This sequence joins TRBV7-3 and TRBJ2-1; 7 positions match TRBD1. The length of the CDR3 is 15 residues. Per germline, CDR1 SGHTA and CDR2 FQGTGA. Unmatched junction bases numbered 8, after V lost 7 bases and J lost 2 bases. In DNA form, the CDR3 reads TGTGCCAGCACCACTGACGGGACAGCCTACAATGAGCAGTTCTTC. Residues: CASTTDGTAYNEQFF.

The CDR3 loop reads CASSSRTSGGLTDTQYF. CDR3 bases: TGTGCCAGCAGCTCCAGGACTAGCGGGGGCCTCACAGATACGCAGTATTTT. The rearrangement links TRBV7-9 to TRBJ2-3; TRBD2 aligns across 13 bases. Germline trimming cut 4 bases from V and 2 bases from J; bases unmatched to any gene: 6. CDR1 is SEHNR, CDR2 FQNEAQ, per germline (reference sequence). The CDR3 covers 17 residues.